A selection of T cell receptor beta chains follows, all from one sample in a study of blood T cell repertoires in COVID-19. This table comes from immunoSEQ multiplex PCR, and its TCRdb copy is limited to in-frame clones, with some not included. The table has tens of thousands of clones, roughly nine tenths seen once. Input material: peripheral blood. The receptors were gathered from a woman of 80 years or more with acute or convalescent COVID-19. Each CDR3 is given with its conserved first and last residue. A D gene is named only where the DNA matches it firmly. Size tells how often a clone was seen (once, few, many) or the class of an expanded clone, and some rows leave it out.

CDR3nt: TGTGCCAGCAGCCAACGCGGTCAGCCCCAGCATTTT; CDR3aa: CASSQRGQPQHF; abundance: once; v_gene: TRBV3-1/TRBV3-2; j_gene: TRBJ1-5; d_gene: NA
CDR3nt: TGTGCCAGCAGTTTACGGGCTAGCGGACGCACAGATACGCAGTATTTT; CDR3aa: CASSLRASGRTDTQYF; abundance: NA; v_gene: TRBV28; j_gene: TRBJ2-3; d_gene: TRBD2
CDR3nt: TGCGCCACCCCGGGACAGGGGTTCATTTTAACAGATACGCAGTATTTT; CDR3aa: CATPGQGFILTDTQYF; abundance: once; v_gene: TRBV23-1; j_gene: TRBJ2-3; d_gene: TRBD1
CDR3nt: TGTGCCATCAGTGAGTCGCAGGGGCAAGAGACCCAGTACTTC; CDR3aa: CAISESQGQETQYF; abundance: NA; v_gene: TRBV10-3; j_gene: TRBJ2-5; d_gene: NA
CDR3nt: TGCGCCAGCAGTGAGCCAGGTGGCATGAACACTGAAGCTTTCTTT; CDR3aa: CASSEPGGMNTEAFF; abundance: NA; v_gene: TRBV10-1; j_gene: TRBJ1-1; d_gene: NA
CDR3nt: TGTGCCAGCAGCCCCGGGACTCTATTAGAGACCCAGTACTTC; CDR3aa: CASSPGTLLETQYF; abundance: NA; v_gene: TRBV27; j_gene: TRBJ2-5; d_gene: NA
CDR3nt: TGTGCCAGCAGCGGGAGGGGAGCGGACTCCTACAATGAGCAGTTCTTC; CDR3aa: CASSGRGADSYNEQFF; abundance: NA; v_gene: TRBV11-2; j_gene: TRBJ2-1; d_gene: TRBD2
CDR3nt: TGTGCCACCTCAGAGGAGGGCGGCGCTGAAGCTTTCTTT; CDR3aa: CATSEEGGAEAFF; abundance: NA; v_gene: TRBV18; j_gene: TRBJ1-1; d_gene: NA
CDR3nt: TGTGCCAGCAGTGGACAGGGTTTCTTCGGCTTGGAAGCTTTCTTT; CDR3aa: CASSGQGFFGLEAFF; abundance: NA; v_gene: TRBV6-2/TRBV6-3; j_gene: TRBJ1-1; d_gene: TRBD1
CDR3nt: TGCGCCAGCAGCCAAGATTTTAGGGAGGATGGCTACACCTTC; CDR3aa: CASSQDFREDGYTF; abundance: NA; v_gene: TRBV4-1; j_gene: TRBJ1-2; d_gene: NA
CDR3nt: TGTGCCAGCCAAAGGTTGGGGGCTGGACAGCCCCAGCATTTT; CDR3aa: CASQRLGAGQPQHF; abundance: NA; v_gene: TRBV6-5; j_gene: TRBJ1-5; d_gene: NA
CDR3nt: TGTGCCAGCAGCGTATCCACCAGGGGGGTGAACACAGATACGCAGTATTTT; CDR3aa: CASSVSTRGVNTDTQYF; abundance: NA; v_gene: TRBV9; j_gene: TRBJ2-3; d_gene: NA
CDR3nt: TGTGCCAGCAGTGGTCAGGGCTCTGGCTACACCTTC; CDR3aa: CASSGQGSGYTF; abundance: NA; v_gene: TRBV2; j_gene: TRBJ1-2; d_gene: NA
CDR3nt: TGCGCCAGCAGTCAGGACACCGAAGAGACCCAGTACTTC; CDR3aa: CASSQDTEETQYF; abundance: NA; v_gene: TRBV5-1; j_gene: TRBJ2-5; d_gene: NA
CDR3nt: TGTGCCAGCAGCCAAGTGGCAGGGCGATCTGAAGCTTTCTTT; CDR3aa: CASSQVAGRSEAFF; abundance: NA; v_gene: TRBV3-1/TRBV3-2; j_gene: TRBJ1-1; d_gene: NA
CDR3nt: TGCGCCAGCAGCTTGGAGGACAGCGCGAGATCACCCCTCCACTTT; CDR3aa: CASSLEDSARSPLHF; abundance: NA; v_gene: TRBV5-1; j_gene: TRBJ1-6; d_gene: NA
CDR3nt: TGTGCCAGCAGTTCGCGGACAGGGGCCTATAATTCACCCCTCCACTTT; CDR3aa: CASSSRTGAYNSPLHF; abundance: NA; v_gene: TRBV27; j_gene: TRBJ1-6; d_gene: TRBD1
CDR3nt: TGTGCCAGCAGCCAAAGAGATGGCTACACCTTC; CDR3aa: CASSQRDGYTF; abundance: NA; v_gene: TRBV3-1/TRBV3-2; j_gene: TRBJ1-2; d_gene: NA
CDR3nt: TGTGCCAGCAGACAAAGCGGGACAGGCCTCTATGGCTACACCTTC; CDR3aa: CASRQSGTGLYGYTF; abundance: NA; v_gene: TRBV6-4; j_gene: TRBJ1-2; d_gene: TRBD1
CDR3nt: TGCAGCGTTGCCATGGGGGGAGTCGGCACTGAAGCTTTCTTT; CDR3aa: CSVAMGGVGTEAFF; abundance: NA; v_gene: TRBV29-1; j_gene: TRBJ1-1; d_gene: NA
CDR3nt: TGTGCCAGCAGCCCTACAGGGAGCAGATTCCAAGAGACCCAGTACTTC; CDR3aa: CASSPTGSRFQETQYF; abundance: NA; v_gene: TRBV11-2; j_gene: TRBJ2-5; d_gene: NA
CDR3nt: TGTGCCAGTAGAGATCCGGGACTAGCGGGGGCCGGATCTGCGGATACGCAGTATTTT; CDR3aa: CASRDPGLAGAGSADTQYF; abundance: NA; v_gene: TRBV19; j_gene: TRBJ2-3; d_gene: TRBD2